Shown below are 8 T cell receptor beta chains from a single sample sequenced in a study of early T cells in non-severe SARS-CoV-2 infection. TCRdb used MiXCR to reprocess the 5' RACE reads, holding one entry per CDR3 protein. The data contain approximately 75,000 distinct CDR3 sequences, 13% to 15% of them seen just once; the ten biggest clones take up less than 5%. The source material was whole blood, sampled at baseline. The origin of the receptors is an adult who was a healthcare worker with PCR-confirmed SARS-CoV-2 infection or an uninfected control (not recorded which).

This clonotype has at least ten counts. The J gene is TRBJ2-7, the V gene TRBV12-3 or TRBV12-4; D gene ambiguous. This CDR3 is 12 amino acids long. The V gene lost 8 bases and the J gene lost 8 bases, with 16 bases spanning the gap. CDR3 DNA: TGTGCCAGCTCGGACCCGCTAGGCAAGCAGTACTTC. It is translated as CASSDPLGKQYF.

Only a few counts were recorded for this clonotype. The CDR3 nucleotides are TGTGCCAGCAGCTTAGGTTCAGCTCGGACTAGGACGGGAGATACGCAGTATTTT. It is translated as CASSLGSARTRTGDTQYF. V and J are TRBV7-9 and TRBJ2-3; 7 bases fit TRBD2. CDR1 is SEHNR, CDR2 FQNEAQ, per germline (reference sequence). The CDR3 runs to 18 residues. The ends lost 1 base at V and 5 bases at J; junction bases unmatched: 15.

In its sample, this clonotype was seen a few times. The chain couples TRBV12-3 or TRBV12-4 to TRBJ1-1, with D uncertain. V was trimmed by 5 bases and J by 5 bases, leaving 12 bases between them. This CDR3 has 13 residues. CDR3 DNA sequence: TGTGCCAGCAGTCCCTCCTGGGGAACTGAAGCTTTCTTT. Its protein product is CASSPSWGTEAFF.

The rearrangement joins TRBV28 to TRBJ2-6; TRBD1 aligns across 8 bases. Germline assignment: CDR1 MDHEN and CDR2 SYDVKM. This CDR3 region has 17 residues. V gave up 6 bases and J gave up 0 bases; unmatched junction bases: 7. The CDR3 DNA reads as TGTGCCAGCAGGACGGACAGGGCAGACTCTGGGGCCAACGTCCTGACTTTC. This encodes CASRTDRADSGANVLTF.

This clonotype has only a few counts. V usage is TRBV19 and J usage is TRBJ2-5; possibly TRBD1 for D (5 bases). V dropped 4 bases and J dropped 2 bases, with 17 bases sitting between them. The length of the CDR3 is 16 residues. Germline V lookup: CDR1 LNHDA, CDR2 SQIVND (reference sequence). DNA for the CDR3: TGTGCCAGTAGTACCCTTTACCGGACATTACAAGAGACCCAGTACTTC. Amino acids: CASSTLYRTLQETQYF.

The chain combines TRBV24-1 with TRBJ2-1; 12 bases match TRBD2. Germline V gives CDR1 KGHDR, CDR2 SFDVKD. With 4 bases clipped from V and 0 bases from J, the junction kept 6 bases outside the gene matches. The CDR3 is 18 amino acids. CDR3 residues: CATSDRTSGKYSYNEQFF. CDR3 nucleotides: TGTGCCACCAGTGACCGGACTAGCGGGAAATACTCCTACAATGAGCAGTTCTTC.

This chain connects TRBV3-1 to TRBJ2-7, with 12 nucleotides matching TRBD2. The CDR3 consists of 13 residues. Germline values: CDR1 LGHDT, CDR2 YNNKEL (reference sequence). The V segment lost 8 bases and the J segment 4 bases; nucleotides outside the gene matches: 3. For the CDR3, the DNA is TGTGCCAGCGGGGGACTAGCGGGTTACGAGCAGTACTTC. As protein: CASGGLAGYEQYF.

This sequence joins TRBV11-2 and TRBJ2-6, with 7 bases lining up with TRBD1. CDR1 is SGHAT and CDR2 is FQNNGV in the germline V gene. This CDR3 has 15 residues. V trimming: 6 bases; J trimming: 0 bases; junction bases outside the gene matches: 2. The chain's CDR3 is CASSRQGSGANVLTF. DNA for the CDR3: TGTGCCAGCAGTCGACAGGGCTCTGGGGCCAACGTCCTGACTTTC.